This is a list of T cell receptor beta chains from one sample in a study of T cells after yellow fever vaccination. MiXCR, applied by TCRdb to the 5' RACE reads, yields one record per CDR3 protein. The sample yields more than 300,000 distinct CDR3 sequences, roughly 10% seen once. The material sequenced was CD4+ T cells sorted from PBMCs, taken 45 days after the yellow fever booster vaccination. The receptors shown here come from a man aged 18 to 30 who received the YFV17D yellow fever vaccine. The CDR3 runs from the conserved cysteine through the conserved F or W. A D gene is named only where the DNA matches it firmly. Where a row states a size, it is once, few, many or the class of an expanded clone; other rows omit it.

V gene	J gene	clone size	D gene	CDR3 DNA	CDR3 protein
TRBV9	TRBJ1-3	.	.	TGTGCCAGCAGCGTACAGAGCTCTGGAAACACCATATATTTT	CASSVQSSGNTIYF
TRBV21-1	TRBJ1-5	.	.	TGTGCCAGCAGCACCCGAGGTCGGGACCCCTCAGGGGGCAATCAGCCCCAGCATTTT	CASSTRGRDPSGGNQPQHF
TRBV6-6	TRBJ1-5	many	.	TGTGCCAGCAGTTACTCCGGACGCGGGTGGGATCAGCCCCAGCATTTT	CASSYSGRGWDQPQHF
TRBV5-1	TRBJ2-3	.	.	TGCGCCAGCAGCACGGGAGACAGGTACACAGATACGCAGTATTTT	CASSTGDRYTDTQYF
TRBV7-2	TRBJ2-7	.	.	TGTGCCAGCAGCTTATCCTTGGGGTCCGAGCAGTACTTC	CASSLSLGSEQYF
TRBV4-3	TRBJ1-6	.	.	TGCGCCAGCAGCCAAGAACGGGCAGACCGTAATTCACCCCTCCACTTT	CASSQERADRNSPLHF
TRBV9	TRBJ2-5	few	.	TGTGCCAGCAGCGCCCGACCGGGGGCGTGGGAGACCCAGTACTTC	CASSARPGAWETQYF
TRBV20-1	TRBJ1-3	many	TRBD1	TGCAGTGCAGGACAGGCATCTGGAAACACCATATATTTT	CSAGQASGNTIYF
TRBV12-3/TRBV12-4	TRBJ1-2	many	.	TGTGCCAGTAGCCTCGTCAATGGCTACACCTTC	CASSLVNGYTF
TRBV9	TRBJ2-1	few	.	TGTGCCAGCAGCGTACTAGGGACATTTGGGGGGGAGCAGTTCTTC	CASSVLGTFGGEQFF
TRBV20-1	TRBJ1-1	.	TRBD1	TGCAGTGCTCCCGGGACAGGGGATGAAGCTTTCTTT	CSAPGTGDEAFF
TRBV27	TRBJ1-2	.	TRBD1	TGTGCCAGCAGTCCAGGACAGGGGAGGTATGGCTACACCTTC	CASSPGQGRYGYTF
TRBV18	TRBJ2-2	.	.	TGTGCCAGCTCACCACGTAGCCAGGGGAACACCGGGGAGCTGTTTTTT	CASSPRSQGNTGELFF
TRBV5-1	TRBJ2-3	.	.	TGCGCCACTCGGGAAGTTTCTAGCACAGATACGCAGTATTTT	CATREVSSTDTQYF
TRBV11-2	TRBJ1-6	.	.	TGTGCCAGCAGCTTAGATTTATGGGGATATAATTCACCCCTCCACTTT	CASSLDLWGYNSPLHF
TRBV6-5	TRBJ2-6	few	.	TGTGCCAGCGGGTCCGCGGGCTCTGGGGCCAACGTCCTGACTTTC	CASGSAGSGANVLTF
TRBV24-1	TRBJ2-2	few	TRBD2	TGTGCCACCAGTGACCCCGGATCGGGGGGCACCGGGGAGCTGTTTTTT	CATSDPGSGGTGELFF
TRBV7-2	TRBJ2-3	.	TRBD2	TGTGCCAGCAGGTCATCTAGCGGGGGAATGGATACGCAGTATTTT	CASRSSSGGMDTQYF
TRBV7-9	TRBJ1-5	.	.	TGTGCCAACGGACCTGGAGGGTTTGGGCAGCCCCAGCATTTT	CANGPGGFGQPQHF
TRBV20-1	TRBJ2-7	.	TRBD2	TGCAGTGCTAGATCGGGACTAGCGGAGTACGAGCAGTACTTC	CSARSGLAEYEQYF
TRBV7-9	TRBJ1-1	few	.	TGTGCCAGCAGCTTAAAATTAGTCACTGAAGCTTTCTTT	CASSLKLVTEAFF
TRBV7-6	TRBJ2-2	many	TRBD2	TGTGCCAGCAGCTTTCCCTTCGAGGGAGGGGCGAACACCGGGGAGCTGTTTTTT	CASSFPFEGGANTGELFF
TRBV18	TRBJ2-6	.	.	TGTGCCAGCTCAGATCCCCCGGCGAAGGGCGTCCTGACTTTC	CASSDPPAKGVLTF
TRBV9	TRBJ1-6	many	.	TGTGCCAGCAGCGTAGGTGGGGGGAGTAATTCACCCCTCCACTTT	CASSVGGGSNSPLHF
TRBV27	TRBJ2-2	.	TRBD1	TGTGCCAGCAGTCCCCGGACAGGACTTACCGGGGAGCTGTTTTTT	CASSPRTGLTGELFF
TRBV5-1	TRBJ2-2	.	TRBD1	TGCGCCAGCAGCTCCGACAGGGCGGACACCGGGGAGCTGTTTTTT	CASSSDRADTGELFF
TRBV7-2	TRBJ2-1	.	.	TGTGCCAGCAGGGGGGGACGGGACTCCTACAATGAGCAGTTCTTC	CASRGGRDSYNEQFF
TRBV12-3/TRBV12-4	TRBJ2-5	.	TRBD1	TGTGCCAGCAGTCCAGGAATGGACAGGCGCCGGGAGACCCAGTACTTC	CASSPGMDRRRETQYF
TRBV5-1	TRBJ2-7	many	TRBD1	TGCGCCAGCAGCTTAGAAACGGGACAGCCCTACGAGCAGTACTTC	CASSLETGQPYEQYF
TRBV25-1	TRBJ1-6	.	.	TGTGCCAGCAGGCGTAAGGGGAGGGGCTATAATTCACCCCTCCACTTT	CASRRKGRGYNSPLHF
TRBV14	TRBJ1-6	few	.	TGTGCCAGCAGCCAAGCATGGGGGGACTCCTATAATTCACCCCTCCACTTT	CASSQAWGDSYNSPLHF
TRBV5-1	TRBJ1-1	many	.	TGCGCCAGCAGCTTGGCCATGGGTTCCGGGACTGAAGCTTTCTTT	CASSLAMGSGTEAFF
TRBV27	TRBJ2-5	few	.	TGTGCCAGCATTTTAGGCCAAGAGACCCAGTACTTC	CASILGQETQYF
TRBV5-1	TRBJ1-4	.	.	TGCGCCAGCAGCTTGATAGGGGGAAAACCTGAAAAACTGTTTTTT	CASSLIGGKPEKLFF
TRBV20-1	TRBJ1-2	few	TRBD1	TGCAGTGCTAGAGATAGGACAGGATCTCCGAGTGGCTACACCTTC	CSARDRTGSPSGYTF
TRBV7-9	TRBJ1-2	.	TRBD1	TGTGCCAGCAGCTTCCGACAGGGCGAGAAAGGCTACACCTTC	CASSFRQGEKGYTF
TRBV4-2	TRBJ1-3	.	.	TGTGCCAGCAGCCAGTTAAATGGACGGTTCTCTGGAAACACCATATATTTT	CASSQLNGRFSGNTIYF
TRBV5-1	TRBJ2-7	.	TRBD2	TGCGCCAGCAGCCCCGGGACTAGCGGGTCTGGGGAGCAGTACTTC	CASSPGTSGSGEQYF
TRBV3-1	TRBJ1-2	many	.	TGTGCCAGCAGCCAAGTCGCGCAGGCTGGCTACACCTTC	CASSQVAQAGYTF
TRBV16	TRBJ1-4	.	.	TGTGCCAGCAGCCTTCACGGTGCGAGTGAAAAACTGTTTTTT	CASSLHGASEKLFF
TRBV2	TRBJ2-7	few	TRBD1	TGTGCCAGCAGTCGACGGGACAGGGCAGACTACGAGCAGTACTTC	CASSRRDRADYEQYF
TRBV5-1	TRBJ2-3	.	.	TGCGCCAGCAGCTTATCCCCCGGGGGGCAAACAGATACGCAGTATTTT	CASSLSPGGQTDTQYF
TRBV7-8	TRBJ1-2	.	.	TGTGCCAGCAGCTTAGGGGGGGGACTGAGAAACTATGGCTACACCTTC	CASSLGGGLRNYGYTF
TRBV20-1	TRBJ2-3	few	.	TGCAGTGCTAGTGGTGGGGGGACAGATACGCAGTATTTT	CSASGGGTDTQYF
TRBV11-3	TRBJ2-3	few	.	TGTGCCAGCAGCCCCAGGGGTTCAGATACGCAGTATTTT	CASSPRGSDTQYF
TRBV14	TRBJ2-1	.	TRBD1	TGTGCCAGCAGTCCCTTCCCGGGACAGGGGGCCCCAGGGACCTACAATGAGCAGTTCTTC	CASSPFPGQGAPGTYNEQFF
TRBV12-3/TRBV12-4	TRBJ2-1	.	TRBD2	TGTGCCAGCAGTTTTAGTGGAGCGGGGGGTCACAATGAGCAGTTATTC	CASSFSGAGGHNEQLF
TRBV12-3/TRBV12-4	TRBJ2-2	.	TRBD2	TGTGCCAGCAGTTTATGGGGCGGGGGGGCTGTCGGGGAGCTGTTTTTT	CASSLWGGGAVGELFF
TRBV15	TRBJ2-7	.	.	TGTGCCACCAGCAGAGGGGGGTTAGTGGCATTCACCGCCTACGAGCAGTACTTC	CATSRGGLVAFTAYEQYF
TRBV28	TRBJ1-1	many	TRBD1	TGTGCCAGCAGTCTCCTGGGACAGGGGCATGAAGCTTTCTTT	CASSLLGQGHEAFF
TRBV9	TRBJ1-5	.	TRBD1	TGTGCCAGCAGCCGGGACAGCGCTTATCAGCCCCAGCATTTT	CASSRDSAYQPQHF
TRBV4-3	TRBJ2-3	.	.	TGCGCCAGCAGCCAGTCGGTTCGGCCCACTCTTGATACGCAGTATTTT	CASSQSVRPTLDTQYF
TRBV7-9	TRBJ2-3	few	.	TGTGCCAGCAGCTCCTCGATAGATACGCAGTATTTT	CASSSSIDTQYF
TRBV5-1	TRBJ1-2	few	.	TGCGCCAGCAGCTTGGAGTCAGGCGACAACTATGGCTACACCTTC	CASSLESGDNYGYTF
TRBV11-2	TRBJ2-5	few	TRBD2	TGTGCCAGCAGCCCCGGGATGCTAGCGGGGGGGTTAGGAGAGACCCAGTACTTC	CASSPGMLAGGLGETQYF
TRBV6-5	TRBJ2-7	many	TRBD1	TGTGCCAGCAGACGGGACAGGCCCCCCTACGAGCAGTACTTC	CASRRDRPPYEQYF
TRBV4-3	TRBJ1-6	many	TRBD1	TGCGCCAGCAGCCAAACTCGACAGGGGGCTTTTTACTCACCCCTCCACTTT	CASSQTRQGAFYSPLHF
TRBV6-2/TRBV6-3	TRBJ2-1	few	.	TGTGCCAGCAGTTACGGCGGGGGCCTGAGCTCCTACAATGAGCAGTTCTTC	CASSYGGGLSSYNEQFF
TRBV5-1	TRBJ2-5	.	.	TGCGCCAGCAGCCTCCTCAGGGTGGGCCACCAAGAGACCCAGTACTTC	CASSLLRVGHQETQYF